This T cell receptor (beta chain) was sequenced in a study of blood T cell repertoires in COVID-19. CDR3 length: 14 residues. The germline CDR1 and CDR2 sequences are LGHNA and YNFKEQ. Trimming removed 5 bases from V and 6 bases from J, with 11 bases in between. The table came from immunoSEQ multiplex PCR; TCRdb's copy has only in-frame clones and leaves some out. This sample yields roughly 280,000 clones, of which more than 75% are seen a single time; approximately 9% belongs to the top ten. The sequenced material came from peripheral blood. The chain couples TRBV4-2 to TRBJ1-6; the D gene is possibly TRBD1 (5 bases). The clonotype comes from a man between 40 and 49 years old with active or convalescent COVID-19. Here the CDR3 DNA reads TGTGCCAGCAGCTCCGAACAGGTTAATTCACCCCTCCACTTT. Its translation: CASSSEQVNSPLHF.